This TCR beta chain was sequenced during a study of cytomegalovirus exposure and HLA in healthy donors. PCR amplification relied on 60 Vbeta primers (plus 13 Jbeta primers). Sequenced by immunoSEQ multiplex PCR; TCRdb stores in-frame clones only, minus some. The sample has roughly 100,000 clones, about 81% seen once; the top ten hold more than 5%. V dropped 4 bases and J dropped 2; count of bases not matched to a gene: 5. The CDR3 has 15 amino acids. Per the germline V gene, CDR1 is SGHNT and CDR2 is YYREEE (reference sequence). This receptor was obtained from a man between 35 and 55 years old in good health and CMV-seropositive. Sequencing was done on a sample of PBMCs. V is TRBV5-4 and J is TRBJ1-4; TRBD1 aligns across 7 bases. The CDR3 bases are TGTGCCAGCAGCCCGGAGGGGGCGACTAATGAAAAACTGTTTTTT. Amino acid sequence: CASSPEGATNEKLFF. The full variable domain, rest sourced from reference TRBV5-4 and TRBJ1-4, is ETGVTQSPTHLIKTRGQQVTLRCSSQSGHNTVSWYQQALGQGPQFIFQYYREEENGRGNFPPRFSGLQFPNYSSELNVNALELDDSALYLCASSPEGATNEKLFFGSGTQLSVL.